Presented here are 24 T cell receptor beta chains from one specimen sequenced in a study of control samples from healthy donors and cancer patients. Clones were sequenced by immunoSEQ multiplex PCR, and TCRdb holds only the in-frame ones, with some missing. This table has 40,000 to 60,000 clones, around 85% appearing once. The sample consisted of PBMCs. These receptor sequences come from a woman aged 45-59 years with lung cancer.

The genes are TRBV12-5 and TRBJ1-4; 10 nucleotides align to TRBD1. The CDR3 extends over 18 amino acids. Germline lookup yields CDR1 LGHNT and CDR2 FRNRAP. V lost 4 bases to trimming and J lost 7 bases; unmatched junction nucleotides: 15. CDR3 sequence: CASGSATGGVYRSEKLFF. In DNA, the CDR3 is TGTGCTAGTGGTTCCGCGACAGGGGGCGTGTATAGAAGTGAAAAACTGTTTTTT.

The CDR3 loop reads CARPMTESSGNTIYF. The CDR3 coding sequence is TGTGCCAGACCGATGACGGAGAGCTCTGGAAACACCATATATTTT. V is TRBV6-5 and J is TRBJ1-3; D gene unclear. Germline V gene lookup returns CDR1 MNHEY and CDR2 SVGAGI. This CDR3 is 15 amino acids long. V was cut by 9 bases and J by 0 bases, with 15 bases left in between.

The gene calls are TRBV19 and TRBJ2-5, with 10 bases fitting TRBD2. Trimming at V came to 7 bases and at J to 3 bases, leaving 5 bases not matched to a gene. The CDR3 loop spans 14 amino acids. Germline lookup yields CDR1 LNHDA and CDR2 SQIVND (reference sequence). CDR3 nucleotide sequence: TGTGCCAGTACCGAAAGCGGGGGGGAAGAGACCCAGTACTTC. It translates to CASTESGGEETQYF.

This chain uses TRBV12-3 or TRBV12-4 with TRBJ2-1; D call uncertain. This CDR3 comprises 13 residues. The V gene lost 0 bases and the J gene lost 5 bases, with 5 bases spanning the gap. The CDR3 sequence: CASSLALDNEQFF. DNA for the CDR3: TGTGCCAGCAGTTTAGCCCTGGACAATGAGCAGTTCTTC.

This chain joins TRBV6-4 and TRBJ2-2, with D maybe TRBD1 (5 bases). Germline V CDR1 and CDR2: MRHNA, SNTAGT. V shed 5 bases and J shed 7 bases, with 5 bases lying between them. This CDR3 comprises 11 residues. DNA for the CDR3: TGTGCCAGCAGTAGGGGCGGGGAGCTGTTTTTT. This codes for CASSRGGELFF.

CDR3 region: CSHLRQEQYF. The CDR3 DNA is TGCAGTCACCTTCGCCAGGAGCAGTACTTC. The chain joins TRBV20-1 to TRBJ2-7; no firm D call. Germline lookup yields CDR1 DFQATT and CDR2 SNEGSKA (reference sequence). V was cut by 8 bases and J by 7 bases, with 12 bases left in between. The CDR3 has 10 residues.

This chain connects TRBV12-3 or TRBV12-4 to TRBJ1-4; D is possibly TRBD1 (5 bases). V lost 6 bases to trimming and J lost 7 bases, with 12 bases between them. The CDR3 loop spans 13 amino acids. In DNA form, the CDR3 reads TGTGCCAGCAGCCGTATTAGGGGTGAAAAACTGTTTTTT. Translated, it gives CASSRIRGEKLFF.

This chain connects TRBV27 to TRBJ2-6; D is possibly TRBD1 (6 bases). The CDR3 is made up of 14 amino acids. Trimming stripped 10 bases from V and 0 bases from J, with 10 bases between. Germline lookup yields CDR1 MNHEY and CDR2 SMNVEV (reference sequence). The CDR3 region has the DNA TGTGCCACCTCACAGGGCTCTGGGGCCAACGTCCTGACTTTC. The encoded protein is CATSQGSGANVLTF. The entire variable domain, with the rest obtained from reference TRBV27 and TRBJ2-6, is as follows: EAQVTQNPRYLITVTGKKLTVTCSQNMNHEYMSWYRQDPGLGLRQIYYSMNVEVTDKGDVPEGYKVSRKEKRNFPLILESPSPNQTSLYFCATSQGSGANVLTFGAGSRLTVL.

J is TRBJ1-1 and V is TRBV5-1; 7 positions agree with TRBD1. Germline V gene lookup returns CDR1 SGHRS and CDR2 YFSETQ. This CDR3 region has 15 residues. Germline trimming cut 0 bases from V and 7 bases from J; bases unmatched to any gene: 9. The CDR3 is CASSLEAVGTDEAFF. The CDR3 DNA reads TGCGCCAGCAGCTTGGAGGCTGTGGGGACAGATGAAGCTTTCTTT.

This chain's CDR3 is CASSLTGYTGELFF. DNA of the CDR3: TGTGCCAGCAGCTTGACAGGGTACACCGGGGAGCTGTTTTTT. V is TRBV5-4 and J is TRBJ2-2, with D perhaps TRBD1 (6 bases). The V gene's germline CDR1 is SGHNT and CDR2 YYREEE (reference sequence). CDR3 size: 14 residues. Trimming took 1 base from V and 3 from J, leaving 7 bases between them.

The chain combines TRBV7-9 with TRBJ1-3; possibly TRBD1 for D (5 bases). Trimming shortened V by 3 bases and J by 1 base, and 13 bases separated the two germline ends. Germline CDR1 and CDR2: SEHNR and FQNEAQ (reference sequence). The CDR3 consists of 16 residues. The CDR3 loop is CASSFNGWGSGNTIYF. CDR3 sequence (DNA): TGTGCCAGCAGCTTTAACGGGTGGGGGTCTGGAAACACCATATATTTT.

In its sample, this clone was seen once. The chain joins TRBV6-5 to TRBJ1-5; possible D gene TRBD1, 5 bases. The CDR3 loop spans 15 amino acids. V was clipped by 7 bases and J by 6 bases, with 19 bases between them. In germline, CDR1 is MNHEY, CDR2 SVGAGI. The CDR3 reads CASKRGQLVSQPQHF. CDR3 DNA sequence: TGTGCCAGCAAAAGGGGCCAGTTAGTTTCTCAGCCCCAGCATTTT.

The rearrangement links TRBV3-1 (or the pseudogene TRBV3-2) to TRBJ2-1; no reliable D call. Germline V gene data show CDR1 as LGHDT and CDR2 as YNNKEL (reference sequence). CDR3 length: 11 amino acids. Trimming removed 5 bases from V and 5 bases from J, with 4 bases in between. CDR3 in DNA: TGTGCCAGCAGCACGAACAATGAGCAGTTCTTC. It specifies CASSTNNEQFF.

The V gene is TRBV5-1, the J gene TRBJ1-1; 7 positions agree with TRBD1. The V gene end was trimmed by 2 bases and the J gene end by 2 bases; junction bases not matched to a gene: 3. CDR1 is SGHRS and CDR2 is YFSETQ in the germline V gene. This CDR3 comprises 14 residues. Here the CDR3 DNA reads TGCGCCAGCAGCTTCCGGACAGGAAACACTGAAGCTTTCTTT. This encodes CASSFRTGNTEAFF.

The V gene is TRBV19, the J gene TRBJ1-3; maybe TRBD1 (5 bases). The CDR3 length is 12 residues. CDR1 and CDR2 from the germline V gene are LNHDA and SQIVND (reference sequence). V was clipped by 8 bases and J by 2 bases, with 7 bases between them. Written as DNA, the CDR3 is TGTGCCAGTTCGGGGGCTGGAAACACCATATATTTT. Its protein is CASSGAGNTIYF. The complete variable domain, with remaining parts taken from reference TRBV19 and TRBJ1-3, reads DGGITQSPKYLFRKEGQNVTLSCEQNLNHDAMYWYRQDPGQGLRLIYYSQIVNDFQKGDIAEGYSVSREKKESFPLTVTSAQKNPTAFYLCASSGAGNTIYFGEGSWLTVV.

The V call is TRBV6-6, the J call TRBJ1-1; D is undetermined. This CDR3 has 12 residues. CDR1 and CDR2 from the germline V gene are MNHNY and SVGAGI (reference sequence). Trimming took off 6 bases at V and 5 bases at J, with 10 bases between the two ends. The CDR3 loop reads CASSEDLTEAFF. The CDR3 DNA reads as TGTGCCAGCAGCGAGGATCTGACTGAAGCTTTCTTT.

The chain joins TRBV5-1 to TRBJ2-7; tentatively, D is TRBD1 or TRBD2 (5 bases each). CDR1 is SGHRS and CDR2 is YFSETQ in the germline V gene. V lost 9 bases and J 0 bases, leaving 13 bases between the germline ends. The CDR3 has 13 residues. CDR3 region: CATARDRSYEQYF. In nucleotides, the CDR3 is TGCGCCACCGCCCGGGACCGCTCCTACGAGCAGTACTTC. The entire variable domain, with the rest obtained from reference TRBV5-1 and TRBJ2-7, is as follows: KAGVTQTPRYLIKTRGQQVTLSCSPISGHRSVSWYQQTPGQGLQFLFEYFSETQRNKGNFPGRFSGRQFSNSRSEMNVSTLELGDSALYLCATARDRSYEQYFGPGTRLTVT.

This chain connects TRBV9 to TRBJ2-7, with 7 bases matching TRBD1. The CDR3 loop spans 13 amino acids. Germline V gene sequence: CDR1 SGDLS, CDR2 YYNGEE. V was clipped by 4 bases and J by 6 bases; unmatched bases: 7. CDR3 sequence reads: CASSTGQDTEQYF. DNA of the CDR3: TGTGCCAGCAGCACTGGACAGGATACCGAGCAGTACTTC.

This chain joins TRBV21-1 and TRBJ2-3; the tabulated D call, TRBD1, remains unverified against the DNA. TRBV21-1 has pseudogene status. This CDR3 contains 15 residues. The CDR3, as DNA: TGTGCCAGCAGCGGACATAGGTGGGGCGCAGATACGCAGTATTTT. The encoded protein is CASSGHRWGADTQYF.

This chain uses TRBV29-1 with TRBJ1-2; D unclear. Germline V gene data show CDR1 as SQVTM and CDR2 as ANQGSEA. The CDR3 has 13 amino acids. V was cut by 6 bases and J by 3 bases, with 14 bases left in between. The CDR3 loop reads CSVVRDRDYGYTF. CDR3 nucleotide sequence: TGCAGCGTGGTTAGGGATAGGGACTATGGCTACACCTTC.

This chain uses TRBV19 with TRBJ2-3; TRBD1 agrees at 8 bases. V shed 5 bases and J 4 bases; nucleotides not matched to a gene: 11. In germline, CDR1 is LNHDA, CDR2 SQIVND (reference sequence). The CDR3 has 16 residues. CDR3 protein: CASSPPRQGLADTQYF. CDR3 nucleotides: TGTGCCAGTAGTCCCCCCAGACAGGGGCTTGCAGATACGCAGTATTTT.

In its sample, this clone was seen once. DNA for the CDR3: TGTGCCAGCAGCTGGACAGGGGGAGACGCTGAGCAGTTCTTC. It specifies CASSWTGGDAEQFF. V and J are TRBV11-3 and TRBJ2-1; 10 bases are a match to TRBD1. The V gene end was trimmed by 4 bases and the J gene end by 9 bases; junction bases not matched to a gene: 6. The germline V gene has CDR1 SGHNT and CDR2 YENEEA. CDR3 length equals 14 residues.

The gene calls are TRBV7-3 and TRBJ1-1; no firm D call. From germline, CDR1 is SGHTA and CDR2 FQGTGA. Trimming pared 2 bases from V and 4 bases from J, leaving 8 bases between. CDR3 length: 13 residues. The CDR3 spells CASSLSVSTEAFF. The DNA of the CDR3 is TGTGCCAGCAGCTTATCAGTTAGCACTGAAGCTTTCTTT.

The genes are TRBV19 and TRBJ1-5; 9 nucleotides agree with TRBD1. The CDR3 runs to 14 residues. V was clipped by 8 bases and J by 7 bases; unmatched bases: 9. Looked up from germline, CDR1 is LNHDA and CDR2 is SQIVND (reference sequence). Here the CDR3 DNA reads TGTGCCAGTCGGCCGGGACAGGGAGGACAGCCCCAGCATTTT. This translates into CASRPGQGGQPQHF.